The rows below give T cell receptor beta chains drawn from one sample of a study of identical twins. In TCRdb, the 5' RACE reads were re-called with MiXCR into one record per CDR3 protein. The sample lists about 520,000 distinct CDR3 sequences; about 20% were seen once. Another study also made use of these data, one on T cells expressing NK-cell markers.

Sequencing used CD4+ T cells sorted from blood. Every receptor here comes from a young woman in good health. Both conserved end residues are part of each CDR3. A D gene is named only where the DNA matches it firmly. Expanded clones are given a class, and other clones once, few, many or no size at all.

j_gene	abundance	v_gene	d_gene	CDR3nt	CDR3aa
TRBJ1-2	few	TRBV12-3/TRBV12-4	TRBD1	TGTGCCAGCACCATAAATTTTCCGGGACAGGGCTATGGCTACACCTTC	CASTINFPGQGYGYTF
TRBJ2-5	.	TRBV20-1	.	TGCAGTGCTTACGGGCGTGGAGAGACCCAGTACTTC	CSAYGRGETQYF
TRBJ1-2	.	TRBV12-3/TRBV12-4	.	TGTGCCAGCAGTACCCGGCCAACGGCTAACTATGGCTACACCTTC	CASSTRPTANYGYTF
TRBJ2-1	.	TRBV6-2/TRBV6-3	TRBD2	TGTGCCAGCGTAGCGGGAGGAGGGAATGAGCAGTTCTTC	CASVAGGGNEQFF
TRBJ1-1	many	TRBV2	.	TGTGCCAGCAGCCTAGGGCATGGTGCTTTCTTT	CASSLGHGAFF
TRBJ1-2	.	TRBV18	.	TGTGCCAGCTCACCACAGGGGGGAATGACAGGATATGGCTACACCTTC	CASSPQGGMTGYGYTF
TRBJ2-1	.	TRBV6-1	TRBD2	TGTGCCAGCAGTCCCCCGCCTAGCGGGGGCCCCGCGTTCTTC	CASSPPPSGGPAFF
TRBJ2-7	few	TRBV12-3/TRBV12-4	.	TGTGCCAGCAGTCAACACTACGAGCAGTACTTC	CASSQHYEQYF
TRBJ2-7	.	TRBV12-3/TRBV12-4	.	TGTGCCAGCAGCCCACGGTGGTTGGACGGCTACGAGCTGTACTTC	CASSPRWLDGYELYF
TRBJ2-1	.	TRBV5-1	TRBD2	TGCGCCAGCAGCTCGAGCCCTAGCGGGGGGGCACTGGATGAGCAGTTCTTC	CASSSSPSGGALDEQFF
TRBJ2-5	.	TRBV7-3	TRBD1	TGTGCCAGCAGCCGCGGACAGGGGGTTAAAGAGACCCAGTACTTC	CASSRGQGVKETQYF
TRBJ2-1	.	TRBV24-1	TRBD2	TGTGCCACCAGTGCCCCGGGACTAGATGAGCAGTTCTTC	CATSAPGLDEQFF
TRBJ2-3	.	TRBV7-9	TRBD2	TGTGCCAGCAGCCCCCAAACTAGCGGCACAGATACGCAGTATTTT	CASSPQTSGTDTQYF
TRBJ2-7	once	TRBV5-5	TRBD2	TGTGCCAGCAGCTTGGAACTAGCGGGAAGGGGAGAGCAGTACTTC	CASSLELAGRGEQYF
TRBJ2-1	few	TRBV27	.	TGTGCCAGCAGTTTACACCACAATGAGCAGTTCTTC	CASSLHHNEQFF
TRBJ2-1	.	TRBV7-7	TRBD2	TGTGCTAGCAGCTTATCGCCCAGCGGGGGGGGTGAGCAGTTCTTC	CASSLSPSGGGEQFF
TRBJ2-5	.	TRBV30	.	TGTGTCGGGCTAGTAGTGGGTGAGACCCAGTACTTC	CVGLVVGETQYF
TRBJ2-7	few	TRBV9	.	TGTGCCAGCAGCGTAGGGCAAAGCTACGAGCAGTACTTC	CASSVGQSYEQYF
TRBJ2-7	.	TRBV7-2	.	TGTGCCAGCAGCTTACCCCAGGGGCGGGCAGGGGAGCAGTACTTC	CASSLPQGRAGEQYF
TRBJ2-5	few	TRBV15	.	TGTGCCACCAGCAGAAAACTCGGACAACTGGAGACCCAGTACTTC	CATSRKLGQLETQYF
TRBJ2-7	few	TRBV12-3/TRBV12-4	TRBD2	TGTGCCAGCAGTTTATTAGCGGGGGGCGCCTACGAGCAGTACTTC	CASSLLAGGAYEQYF
TRBJ2-1	.	TRBV24-1	TRBD1	TGTGCCACCAGTGATCCGGGACAGGGGAATGAGCAGTTCTTC	CATSDPGQGNEQFF
TRBJ1-2	few	TRBV12-3/TRBV12-4	.	TGTGCCAGCAGTTTAGGGGTACACTATGGCTACACCTTC	CASSLGVHYGYTF
TRBJ2-1	few	TRBV11-2	TRBD2	TGTGCCAGCAGCTCACGACTTCCCCTTAGCGGGGGGCCTGCCTACAATGAGCAGTTCTTC	CASSSRLPLSGGPAYNEQFF
TRBJ1-6	.	TRBV11-2	.	TGTGCCAGCAGCAGGCAGGGTGCAGGTCCCGCAAAACCCCTCCACTTT	CASSRQGAGPAKPLHF
TRBJ2-7	many	TRBV20-1	.	TGCAGTGCTCTTGCGGGACACCTTCCCTACGAGCAGTACTTC	CSALAGHLPYEQYF
TRBJ2-5	.	TRBV5-1	.	TGCGCCAGCAGCTTGGCCCTGGCCGCTGAGGGAGAGACCCAGTACTTC	CASSLALAAEGETQYF
TRBJ2-5	few	TRBV5-1	.	TGCGCCAGCAGCTTGACAGGGTTCGGAGAGACCCAGTACTTC	CASSLTGFGETQYF
TRBJ1-2	.	TRBV12-3/TRBV12-4	TRBD1	TGTGCCAGCAGTTTAATGGGACAGGGGTACACCTTC	CASSLMGQGYTF
TRBJ2-7	few	TRBV6-1	TRBD2	TGTGCCAGCAGTGAGGGACTAGAGCCGTCCTACGAGCAGTACTTC	CASSEGLEPSYEQYF
TRBJ2-7	.	TRBV6-2/TRBV6-3	TRBD2	TGTGCCAGCAGTTACATAGCGGGCCTCTACGAGCAGTACTTC	CASSYIAGLYEQYF
TRBJ1-2	many	TRBV9	TRBD1	TGTGCCAGCAGCGTATCGACAGGGGAACGTGGCTACACCTTC	CASSVSTGERGYTF
TRBJ2-1	once	TRBV7-2	TRBD1	TGTGCCAGCAGCTCTAACGGACAGGGACTCTATGAGCAGTTCTTC	CASSSNGQGLYEQFF
TRBJ1-6	.	TRBV9	.	TGTGCCAGCAGCGTAAAATACTCCTATAATTCACCCCTCCACTTT	CASSVKYSYNSPLHF
TRBJ2-3	.	TRBV4-2	TRBD2	TGTGCCAGCAGCGAGACTAGCGGGGGGGCCAGGGCAGATACGCAGTATTTT	CASSETSGGARADTQYF
TRBJ2-7	.	TRBV12-3/TRBV12-4	.	TGTGCCAGCAGTTTAGGTCACAATGTCGAGCAGTACTTC	CASSLGHNVEQYF
TRBJ2-1	.	TRBV25-1	.	TGTGCCAGCTGCTGGATCAATGAGCAGTTCTTC	CASCWINEQFF
TRBJ1-1	many	TRBV6-1	.	TGTGCCAGCAGTCAGACAGTCATCACTGAAGCTTTCTTT	CASSQTVITEAFF
TRBJ2-3	.	TRBV12-3/TRBV12-4	TRBD2	TGTGCCAGCAGTCCGGGAGGTTCGGGTAAGGCAGATACGCAGTATTTT	CASSPGGSGKADTQYF
TRBJ1-2	few	TRBV4-2	TRBD1	TGTGCCAGCAGCCAAGGCCTATTACCGGGACAGGGTGGCTACACCTTC	CASSQGLLPGQGGYTF
TRBJ2-1	.	TRBV20-1	TRBD1	TGCAGTGCGGAAGACAGGGGAAGGGATGAGCAGTTCTTC	CSAEDRGRDEQFF
TRBJ2-1	.	TRBV20-1	.	TGCAGTGCTAGGACTGCTAACCGCAATGAGCAGTTCTTC	CSARTANRNEQFF
TRBJ1-6	few	TRBV10-3	TRBD1	TGTGCCATCAGCCGGGACAGGAATAATTCACCCCTCCACTTT	CAISRDRNNSPLHF